A selection of T cell receptor beta chains follows, all from one sample in a study of T cell responses to AZD1222 COVID-19 vaccine. Sequenced by immunoSEQ multiplex PCR; TCRdb stores in-frame clones only, minus some. The sample has about 130,000 clones; about 94% are singletons. The starting material was peripheral blood, obtained on day 0 of AZD1222 vaccination. Receptors originate from an adult in good health. CDR3s include the opening cysteine and the closing phenylalanine or tryptophan. The D gene is left open where the match is weak. Some rows mark clone size as missing; the rest say once, few, many or name a class of expanded clone.

j_gene,v_gene,d_gene,abundance,CDR3nt,CDR3aa
TRBJ1-6,TRBV30,TRBD1,.,TGTGCCTGGGACAGGGGATATAATTCACCCCTCCACTTT,CAWDRGYNSPLHF
TRBJ2-1,TRBV30,TRBD1,.,TGTGCCTGGAGTGAGGGGGGACAGGGACGTTTAGGCTCCTACAATGAGCAGTTCTTC,CAWSEGGQGRLGSYNEQFF
TRBJ1-1,TRBV28,.,.,TGTGCCAGCAGTTCACCCGGGGGGGGCAACACTGAAGCTTTCTTT,CASSSPGGGNTEAFF
TRBJ2-2,TRBV6-2/TRBV6-3,TRBD2,.,TGTGCCAGCAGCGGACTAGCGGGCACCGGGGAGCTGTTTTTT,CASSGLAGTGELFF
TRBJ2-3,TRBV7-8,TRBD2,once,TGTGCCAGCAGCTTAGACGTGGTAGCGGGAGGCACAGATACGCAGTATTTT,CASSLDVVAGGTDTQYF
TRBJ2-7,TRBV4-1,TRBD2,.,TGCGCCAGCAGCCAAGAAGGCGGGAGGAACTACGAGCAGTACTTC,CASSQEGGRNYEQYF
TRBJ2-7,TRBV15,.,.,TGTGCCACCAGCAGGGCTCACGGGGCACAGGACGAGCAGTACTTC,CATSRAHGAQDEQYF
TRBJ2-3,TRBV7-2,.,.,TGTGCCAGCAGCCGCCTGCCTGGGACAGATACGCAGTATTTT,CASSRLPGTDTQYF
TRBJ1-5,TRBV6-1,TRBD1,.,TGTGCCAGCAGTGGCTCTGACAGGGATGGCCCCAATCAGCCCCAGCATTTT,CASSGSDRDGPNQPQHF
TRBJ2-2,TRBV10-3,TRBD1,few,TGTGCCATCGGGACAGCGAACACCGGGGAGCTGTTTTTT,CAIGTANTGELFF
TRBJ2-7,TRBV15,.,.,TGTGCCACCAGCAGGACGGACAGCTCCTACGAGCAGTACTTC,CATSRTDSSYEQYF
TRBJ2-1,TRBV7-3,.,.,TGTGCCAGCAGCTTCGGCGTGGGGTTTTACAATGAGCAGTTCTTC,CASSFGVGFYNEQFF
TRBJ2-7,TRBV5-4,TRBD2,.,TGTGCCAGCAGCCGTTGGACTAGCGGTGCCTACGAGCAGTACTTC,CASSRWTSGAYEQYF
TRBJ1-2,TRBV28,.,.,TGTGCCAGCAGTCCCCTTAACTATGGCTACACCTTC,CASSPLNYGYTF
TRBJ1-2,TRBV6-5,.,.,TGTGCCAGCAGGGGGCGAAACTATGGCTACACCTTC,CASRGRNYGYTF
TRBJ2-2,TRBV5-1,TRBD1,.,TGCGCCAGCAGCTCGTTAAGGACAGGGACCACCGGGGAGCTGTTTTTT,CASSSLRTGTTGELFF
TRBJ2-1,TRBV19,TRBD2,.,TGTGCCAGTAGTACCGCGAGCGGGAGGGCCCTCGCCTACAATGAGCAGTTCTTC,CASSTASGRALAYNEQFF
TRBJ2-1,TRBV27,.,.,TGTGCCAGCAGTGGGTTGGGGAATGAGCAGTTCTTC,CASSGLGNEQFF
TRBJ2-7,TRBV28,TRBD1,once,TGTGCCAGCAGCGAGGGACAGGGCCCTTCCTACGAGCAGTACTTC,CASSEGQGPSYEQYF
TRBJ1-2,TRBV3-1/TRBV3-2,.,.,TGTGCCAGCAGCCAAGGCCTGTTCGAGGGCAGCGGCTACACCTTC,CASSQGLFEGSGYTF
TRBJ1-1,TRBV11-2,.,.,TGTGCCAGCAGCCAAAGTTGGGGGAGGGGGATGAACACTGAAGCTTTCTTT,CASSQSWGRGMNTEAFF
TRBJ1-4,TRBV5-5,TRBD1,.,TGTGCCAGCAGCTTGACGGGGACAGTCACTAATGAAAAACTGTTTTTT,CASSLTGTVTNEKLFF
TRBJ2-1,TRBV29-1,TRBD1,.,TGCAGCGTACCCCAGGGGGCCGGGGAGCAGTTCTTC,CSVPQGAGEQFF
TRBJ1-4,TRBV7-2,.,once,TGTGCCAGCGGCCTCTGGGAGGGGAGTGAAAAACTGTTTTTT,CASGLWEGSEKLFF
TRBJ1-6,TRBV9,.,.,TGTGCCAGCAGCACCCGGGACTCGTCGAACCTCCACTTT,CASSTRDSSNLHF
TRBJ1-6,TRBV10-3,.,.,TGTGCCATCAATTCAGCCGGGGGGAGTTCACCCCTCCACTTT,CAINSAGGSSPLHF
TRBJ1-2,TRBV5-1,.,.,TGCGCCAGCAGCTCCCAGGACAGCTTGGGTGGCTACACCTTC,CASSSQDSLGGYTF
TRBJ1-2,TRBV19,.,.,TGTGCCAGTAGTATCCCCCTGGCGGGGGATAACTATGGCTACACCTTC,CASSIPLAGDNYGYTF
TRBJ2-7,TRBV28,TRBD1,.,TGTGCCAGCAGCCATTACGGGACAGGGACCCCCTACGAGCAGTACTTC,CASSHYGTGTPYEQYF
TRBJ2-1,TRBV7-7,TRBD2,.,TGTGCCAGCAGCTTATCCAGCGGGAGGATGAATGAGCAGTTCTTC,CASSLSSGRMNEQFF
TRBJ1-2,TRBV3-1/TRBV3-2,.,.,TGTGCCAGCAGCCCACCCGAAGGCCCTCGAGGCTATGGCTACACCTTC,CASSPPEGPRGYGYTF